Listed here are 16 T cell receptor beta chains from one sample, sequenced in a study of cytomegalovirus exposure and HLA in healthy donors. The primer mix had 60 Vbeta and 13 Jbeta primers. This table comes from immunoSEQ multiplex PCR, and its TCRdb copy is limited to in-frame clones, with some not included. This table has over 150,000 clones, roughly 80% appearing once. The material sequenced was PBMCs. The origin of the receptors is a middle-aged man in good health and CMV-seronegative.

This clone turned up a few times. The chain joins TRBV5-4 to TRBJ1-3; 7 nucleotides align to TRBD1. The germline gives CDR1 SGHNT, CDR2 YYREEE (reference sequence). The length of the CDR3 is 14 residues. Trimming took 5 bases from V and 4 from J; bases not matched to a gene: 6. CDR3 amino acids: CASSPTGSGNTIYF. CDR3 coding DNA: TGTGCCAGCAGTCCGACAGGGTCAGGAAACACCATATATTTT. The full variable domain, its missing parts supplied by reference TRBV5-4 and TRBJ1-3, is ETGVTQSPTHLIKTRGQQVTLRCSSQSGHNTVSWYQQALGQGPQFIFQYYREEENGRGNFPPRFSGLQFPNYSSELNVNALELDDSALYLCASSPTGSGNTIYFGEGSWLTVV.

V is TRBV28 and J is TRBJ1-6; tentatively, D is TRBD1 (5 bases). V was shortened by 1 base and J by 10 bases, with 14 bases between the two germline ends. Germline CDR1 MDHEN, CDR2 SYDVKM. The CDR3 runs 15 residues. The CDR3 here is CASSLLEGAKSPLHF. CDR3 sequence (DNA): TGTGCCAGCAGTTTATTGGAAGGGGCCAAGTCACCCCTCCACTTT.

The CDR3 loop reads CASMRERTGELFF. CDR3 DNA: TGTGCCAGCATGAGAGAGCGGACCGGGGAGCTGTTTTTT. V usage is TRBV7-2 and J usage is TRBJ2-2, with D perhaps matching TRBD2 (5 bases). CDR1 and CDR2 from the germline V gene are SGHTA and FQGNSA. This CDR3 spans 13 amino acids. Trimming shortened V by 7 bases and J by 5 bases, and 11 bases separated the two germline ends.

This clone was counted only a few times. The rearrangement links TRBV5-8 to TRBJ2-1, with 13 bases fitting TRBD2. V was pared by 0 bases and J by 6 bases, with 0 bases of the junction left unmatched. The CDR3 totals 15 residues. Germline V gene sequence: CDR1 SGHTS, CDR2 YDEGEE. The CDR3 reads CASSLGLAGGNEQFF. The CDR3 DNA follows: TGTGCCAGCAGCTTGGGACTAGCGGGGGGCAATGAGCAGTTCTTC.

The chain carries TRBV9 and TRBJ1-1; TRBD1 is a possible D gene (6 bases). The CDR3 has 17 residues. The germline gives CDR1 SGDLS, CDR2 YYNGEE. V was clipped by 2 bases and J by 0 bases, with 17 bases between them. The CDR3 sequence: CASSVTGTLRMNTEAFF. The CDR3 nucleotides read TGTGCCAGCAGCGTCACCGGGACACTCCGCATGAACACTGAAGCTTTCTTT.

Comments on this clone: The junction departs from the called germline gene at one end, perhaps through a read error. The chain is built from TRBV7-9 and TRBJ2-2; TRBD1 matches 7 bases. The CDR3 runs to 17 residues. The V gene's germline CDR1 is SEHNR and CDR2 FQNEAQ (reference sequence). The CDR3 is CSSSSIDRERSTGELFF. The CDR3 bases are TGTTCCAGCAGCTCGATCGACAGGGAGAGAAGCACCGGGGAGCTGTTTTTT.

This clone was observed a few times. The chain carries TRBV5-8 and TRBJ2-5, with D possibly matching TRBD2 (7 bases). Germline CDR1 and CDR2: SGHTS and YDEGEE. This CDR3 region has 14 residues. V lost 1 base and J lost 5, with 12 bases in between. In DNA form, the CDR3 reads TGTGCCAGCAGCTTGCGGGGGGCGGTCGAGACCCAGTACTTC. This codes for CASSLRGAVETQYF.

The chain links TRBV7-8 to TRBJ2-5; TRBD2 agrees at 12 bases. V gave up 5 bases and J gave up 3 bases; unmatched junction bases: 7. Germline values: CDR1 SGHVS, CDR2 FQNEAQ. CDR3 length: 16 amino acids. The CDR3 DNA is TGTGCCAGCAGCAACCGACTAGCGGGGGCCAAAGAGACCCAGTACTTC. This codes for CASSNRLAGAKETQYF.

The genes are TRBV5-4 and TRBJ2-6; D uncertain. V lost 0 bases and J lost 4, with 8 bases in between. The germline gives CDR1 SGHNT, CDR2 YYREEE (reference sequence). CDR3 length: 15 amino acids. For the CDR3, the DNA is TGTGCCAGCAGCTTGGGAGGAACCGGGGCCAACGTCCTGACTTTC. Amino acid sequence: CASSLGGTGANVLTF.

V is TRBV7-2 and J is TRBJ1-2, with D tentatively TRBD1 (6 bases). The CDR3 is 15 amino acids. Looked up from germline, CDR1 is SGHTA and CDR2 is FQGNSA. Deletions cut 9 bases from V and 1 base from J, with 18 bases between. The CDR3, as DNA: TGTGCCAGTACCGAGGACAGCGGATTTAACTATGGCTACACCTTC. Translated, it gives CASTEDSGFNYGYTF.

The chain recombines TRBV6-1 with TRBJ1-2; D not certain. Trimming took 6 bases from V and 2 from J, leaving 16 bases between them. CDR3 size: 15 residues. Per the germline V gene, CDR1 is MNHNS and CDR2 is SASEGT. Here the CDR3 DNA reads TGTGCCAGCAGCGTAGACAACCGCCCCAACTATGGCTACACCTTC. Translation: CASSVDNRPNYGYTF.

V is TRBV7-2 and J is TRBJ1-3, with D unresolved. The germline CDR1 and CDR2 sequences are SGHTA and FQGNSA. Trimming took off 5 bases at V and 0 bases at J, with 20 bases between the two ends. This CDR3 region has 18 residues. CDR3 nucleotide sequence: TGTGCCAGCAGCAAAAGAGGGATAGTATCTGGCTCTGGAAACACCATATATTTT. Encoded protein: CASSKRGIVSGSGNTIYF. The full variable domain, with the rest looked up from reference TRBV7-2 and TRBJ1-3, is GAGVSQSPSNKVTEKGKDVELRCDPISGHTALYWYRQSLGQGLEFLIYFQGNSAPDKSGLPSDRFSAERTGGSVSTLTIQRTQQEDSAVYLCASSKRGIVSGSGNTIYFGEGSWLTVV.

This chain joins TRBV19 and TRBJ2-3, with D maybe TRBD2 (6 bases). CDR1 LNHDA and CDR2 SQIVND come from the germline V gene (reference sequence). The germline V and J ends were trimmed by 5 bases and 5 bases, with 14 bases remaining between them. The CDR3 consists of 14 residues. The CDR3 spells CASSRLEFRDTQYF. CDR3 DNA: TGTGCCAGTAGTCGACTAGAGTTCAGAGATACGCAGTATTTT.

V gene TRBV5-1 combines with J gene TRBJ1-4; 7 bases agree with TRBD1. J gave up 7 bases and V 0 bases, and 9 bases lay outside the gene matches. The CDR3 is 16 amino acids. The V gene's germline CDR1 is SGHRS and CDR2 YFSETQ. DNA for the CDR3: TGCGCCAGCAGCTTGGGTCCGGGACAGACGGGTGAAAAACTGTTTTTT. This gives the protein CASSLGPGQTGEKLFF.

V gene TRBV7-2 combines with J gene TRBJ2-1, with 11 bases identical to TRBD2. This CDR3 region has 16 residues. V gave up 3 bases and J gave up 1 base; unmatched junction bases: 2. Germline lookup yields CDR1 SGHTA and CDR2 FQGNSA. CDR3: CASSFSSGRSYNEQFF. The DNA of the CDR3 is TGTGCCAGCAGCTTTTCTAGCGGGAGGTCCTACAATGAGCAGTTCTTC.

CDR3 region: CASSQGITGTGDPTDTQYF. DNA for the CDR3: TGCGCCAGCAGCCAGGGAATTACCGGGACAGGGGATCCAACAGATACGCAGTATTTT. This rearrangement joins TRBV4-3 to TRBJ2-3, with 10 bases matching TRBD1. V shed 3 bases, J shed 3 bases, and the junction held 15 bases outside the gene matches. The CDR3 runs 19 residues. Germline assignment: CDR1 LGHNA and CDR2 YSLEER.